These 7 T cell receptor beta chains were all obtained from the same sample, sequenced in a study of shared clonotypes between healthy human individuals. Data came from immunoSEQ multiplex PCR; TCRdb stores just in-frame clones and leaves some out. The table has 2 million to 3 million clones, approximately 93% seen once; the top ten hold approximately 0.36%. Sequencing was performed on naive CD4+ T cells from PBMCs. Subset given: CD45RA+ positively selected. Receptor source: a young man in good health. Some clones in this sample may be carry-over from other donors' samples.

The chain recombines TRBV27 with TRBJ2-7; D call uncertain. CDR3 length: 11 amino acids. V shed 2 bases and J shed 7 bases, with 6 bases lying between them. The germline gives CDR1 MNHEY, CDR2 SMNVEV (reference sequence). The DNA of the CDR3 is TGTGCCAGCAGTTTACTGAGGGAGCAGTACTTC. Translated, it gives CASSLLREQYF.

The DNA for the CDR3 is TGTGCCACCAGCAGAGAAGCTTTAGTAGTAGGGGGGCCCGAGCAGTACTTC. It codes for CATSREALVVGGPEQYF. The chain couples TRBV15 to TRBJ2-7; tentatively, D is TRBD1 or TRBD2 (6 bases each). The CDR3 has 17 residues. Germline CDR1 is LNHNV and CDR2 is YYDKDF (reference sequence). Trimming cost V 0 bases and J 6 bases, with 21 bases left between them.

The chain couples TRBV10-3 to TRBJ1-3; D remains unclear. CDR1 and CDR2 (germline): ENHRY, SYGVKD. The CDR3 has 15 residues. V was clipped by 2 bases and J by 3 bases, with 11 bases between them. In nucleotides, the CDR3 is TGTGCCATCAGTGAGACAGCGCCTGGTGGAAACACCATATATTTT. This gives the protein CAISETAPGGNTIYF.

The chain employs TRBV6-1 and TRBJ1-5; D is uncertain. From germline, CDR1 is MNHNS and CDR2 SASEGT. The CDR3 length is 14 residues. V lost 1 base, J lost 4 bases, and 8 bases lay in between. CDR3 residues: CASSEVDANQPQHF. In DNA, the CDR3 is TGTGCCAGCAGTGAAGTGGACGCAAATCAGCCCCAGCATTTT.

The rearrangement joins TRBV7-2 to TRBJ2-2; no definite D call. V shed 5 bases and J shed 7 bases, with 17 bases lying between them. Germline loops: CDR1 SGHTA, CDR2 FQGNSA. The CDR3 length is 15 residues. The CDR3: CASSVGGFSVGELFF. CDR3 DNA: TGTGCCAGCAGCGTGGGTGGTTTCTCGGTCGGGGAGCTGTTTTTT. The whole variable domain, remainder taken from reference TRBV7-2 and TRBJ2-2, is GAGVSQSPSNKVTEKGKDVELRCDPISGHTALYWYRQSLGQGLEFLIYFQGNSAPDKSGLPSDRFSAERTGGSVSTLTIQRTQQEDSAVYLCASSVGGFSVGELFFGEGSRLTVL.

The gene calls are TRBV28 and TRBJ2-1; no firm D call. CDR3 length: 13 residues. Germline V gene sequence: CDR1 MDHEN, CDR2 SYDVKM. V was pared by 4 bases and J by 5 bases, with 9 bases between. DNA for the CDR3: TGTGCCAGCAGTTCCGTAGTGAACAATGAGCAGTTCTTC. Amino acids: CASSSVVNNEQFF.

The rearrangement uses TRBV7-2 and TRBJ2-7; 15 nucleotides agree with TRBD2. The CDR3 consists of 18 residues. The J segment lost 4 bases and the V segment lost 2 bases, leaving 9 bases of the junction unmatched. Germline-derived CDR1 and CDR2 are SGHTA and FQGNSA. Here the CDR3 reads CASSLMGLAGGLLYEQYF. The DNA of the CDR3 is TGTGCCAGCAGCTTAATGGGACTAGCGGGAGGCCTATTATACGAGCAGTACTTC.